The 29 T cell receptor beta chains below were found in one sample sequenced in a study of shared clonotypes between healthy human individuals. Profiled with immunoSEQ multiplex PCR; TCRdb holds only in-frame clones, not every one. The sample shows about 1 million clones, around 74% of them seen only once. Sequenced: memory CD4+ T cells sorted from blood. Subset indicated: CD45RA-negative fraction. The receptor source for this set is a man between 18 and 35 years old in good health.

This sequence joins TRBV5-4 and TRBJ1-3, with D perhaps TRBD1 (6 bases). This CDR3 region has 15 residues. Germline CDR1 reads SGHNT; CDR2 reads YYREEE (reference sequence). The V end was cut by 4 bases, the J end by 0 bases, with 11 bases between. Written as DNA, the CDR3 is TGTGCCAGCAGCCAAGCGGACAGCTCTGGAAACACCATATATTTT. Its protein product is CASSQADSSGNTIYF. Variable domain in full (rest from reference TRBV5-4 and TRBJ1-3): ETGVTQSPTHLIKTRGQQVTLRCSSQSGHNTVSWYQQALGQGPQFIFQYYREEENGRGNFPPRFSGLQFPNYSSELNVNALELDDSALYLCASSQADSSGNTIYFGEGSWLTVV.

This clone was seen once. The same CDR3 also results from other DNA sequences found in this sample. This chain uses TRBV18 with TRBJ2-7, with TRBD1 as a possible D gene (6 bases). V was trimmed by 1 base and J by 5 bases, leaving 6 bases between them. The germline V gene has CDR1 KGHSH and CDR2 LQKENI. The CDR3 has 12 amino acids. The DNA of the CDR3 is TGTGCCAGCTCACCACAGGGGGACGAGCAGTACTTC. As protein: CASSPQGDEQYF. The complete variable domain, with remaining parts taken from reference TRBV18 and TRBJ2-7, reads NAGVMQNPRHLVRRRGQEARLRCSPMKGHSHVYWYRQLPEEGLKFMVYLQKENIIDESGMPKERFSAEFPKEGPSILRIQQVVRGDSAAYFCASSPQGDEQYFGPGTRLTVT.

The chain links TRBV5-8 to TRBJ1-5, with TRBD1 matching over 12 bases. CDR1 and CDR2 from the germline V gene are SGHTS and YDEGEE. CDR3 size: 20 residues. Losses at the gene ends were 9 bases for V and 2 bases for J; bases not matched to a gene: 21. CDR3 nucleotides: TGTGCCAAGAAAGGAACCGGGACAGGGGGCGCGTATCGTCGCAATCAGCCCCAGCATTTT. Translation gives CAKKGTGTGGAYRRNQPQHF.

The gene calls are TRBV29-1 and TRBJ1-2; D gene uncertain. Trimming took 0 bases from V and 10 from J, leaving 9 bases between them. This CDR3 has 11 amino acids. Looked up from germline, CDR1 is SQVTM and CDR2 is ANQGSEA. The CDR3 DNA reads TGCAGCGTTGAAGAAGGCAGGCTCTACACCTTC. It codes for CSVEEGRLYTF.

A note on this clone: Its ends do not fully match the called genes, so a read error is possible. This chain joins TRBV14 and TRBJ1-1; no definite D call. CDR1 and CDR2 (germline): SGHDN, FVKESK. This CDR3 spans 14 amino acids. The CDR3 protein is CASSQETRNTGAFF. CDR3 in DNA: TGTGCCAGCAGCCAAGAGACTCGAAACACTGGAGCTTTCTTT.

J is TRBJ2-7 and V is TRBV19; D is unclear. CDR1 is LNHDA, CDR2 SQIVND, per germline (reference sequence). The CDR3 has 13 amino acids. V lost 6 bases and J lost 0, with 9 bases in between. CDR3 region: CASRTANSYEQYF. The CDR3, as DNA: TGTGCCAGTAGAACCGCCAACTCCTACGAGCAGTACTTC.

The chain is built from TRBV6-1 and TRBJ1-5; maybe TRBD1 (5 bases). This CDR3 is 15 amino acids long. Per the germline V gene, CDR1 is MNHNS and CDR2 is SASEGT. Trimming removed 2 bases from V and 6 bases from J, with 14 bases in between. Here the CDR3 reads CASSETRQGIQPQHF. The CDR3 DNA reads TGTGCCAGCAGTGAAACCCGGCAGGGAATTCAGCCCCAGCATTTT.

The J gene is TRBJ2-1, the V gene TRBV15, with 10 bases matching TRBD1. CDR1 is LNHNV, CDR2 YYDKDF, per germline (reference sequence). V shed 5 bases and J 2 bases; nucleotides not matched to a gene: 3. The CDR3 runs to 15 residues. The CDR3 spells CATSSGTGAYNEQFF. CDR3 DNA: TGTGCCACCAGCTCCGGGACAGGGGCCTACAATGAGCAGTTCTTC.

This clone was counted a single time. The rearrangement links TRBV7-6 to TRBJ2-7; no clear D. This CDR3 spans 15 amino acids. Between the trimmed V and J ends, which lost 4 bases and 4 bases, there was a span of 17 bases. Germline V gene lookup returns CDR1 SGHVS and CDR2 FNYEAQ. CDR3 nucleotide sequence: TGTGCCAGCAGCTCTGGGAACACCGACCTTTACGAGCAGTACTTC. Translated: CASSSGNTDLYEQYF.

Many counts were recorded for this clone. CDR3 bases: TGTGCCAGCTCTCAGCAGGGTCGGGATCAAAACACCATATATTTT. As protein: CASSQQGRDQNTIYF. The chain carries TRBV18 and TRBJ1-3, with D possibly matching TRBD1 (5 bases). The CDR3 has 15 residues. Trimming took 6 bases from V and 6 from J, leaving 18 bases between them. Germline V lookup: CDR1 KGHSH, CDR2 LQKENI.

Notes on this clone: This specimen includes other DNA sequences encoding the same CDR3. The chain links TRBV5-1 to TRBJ1-6, with D perhaps TRBD1 (5 bases). Germline V gives CDR1 SGHRS, CDR2 YFSETQ. With 0 bases removed from V and 4 bases from J, the gap between germline ends came to 8 bases. The CDR3 covers 15 residues. The CDR3 DNA follows: TGCGCCAGCAGCTTGGATGGGGCGTATAATTCACCCCTCCACTTT. This sequence encodes CASSLDGAYNSPLHF.

This clone appeared once. A much larger clone sits a single nucleotide away, making a read error possible. This chain connects TRBV7-9 to TRBJ1-4; 10 bases fit TRBD1. CDR1 is SEHNR and CDR2 is FQNEAQ in the germline V gene (reference sequence). V trimming: 5 bases; J trimming: 7 bases; junction bases outside the gene matches: 7. The CDR3 is 15 amino acids. CDR3 loop: CASSVRQGATEKLFF. The CDR3 coding sequence is TGTGCCAGCAGCGTCCGACAGGGGGCGACTGAAAAACTGTTTTTT. The whole variable domain, remainder taken from reference TRBV7-9 and TRBJ1-4, is DTGVSQNPRHKITKRGQNVTFRCDPISEHNRLYWYRQTLGQGPEFLTYFQNEAQLEKSRLLSDRFSAERPKGSFSTLEIQRTEQGDSAMYLCASSVRQGATEKLFFGSGTQLSVL.

The V gene is TRBV5-5, the J gene TRBJ1-1, with unresolved D. Trimming shortened V by 6 bases and J by 5 bases, and 23 bases separated the two germline ends. Germline-derived CDR1 and CDR2 are SGHKS and YYEKEE (reference sequence). The CDR3 extends over 16 amino acids. CDR3 amino acids: CASMTRYSLLPTEAFF. In DNA, the CDR3 is TGTGCCAGCATGACCAGGTATTCCCTCCTCCCTACTGAAGCTTTCTTT.

This clone was counted once. For the CDR3, the DNA is TGTGCCAGTAGCCCCTCCCGGTGGCAGGGTGTCGGCGAGCAGTACTTC. Its protein is CASSPSRWQGVGEQYF. The V call is TRBV19, the J call TRBJ2-7; D might be TRBD1 (5 bases). The CDR3 extends over 16 amino acids. CDR1 is LNHDA and CDR2 is SQIVND in the germline V gene (reference sequence). Trimming took 6 bases from V and 6 from J, leaving 24 bases between them.

The V gene is TRBV19, the J gene TRBJ2-2; TRBD2 aligns across 8 bases. The germline gives CDR1 LNHDA, CDR2 SQIVND (reference sequence). J gave up 1 base and V 6 bases, and 4 bases lay outside the gene matches. This CDR3 is built from 15 residues. The CDR3 bases are TGTGCCAGTAGCCGGGAGGGCAGGAACACCGGGGAGCTGTTTTTT. Amino acid sequence: CASSREGRNTGELFF.

The rearrangement uses TRBV14 and TRBJ2-7; possibly TRBD2 for D (5 bases). CDR3 length: 12 residues. Germline CDR1 is SGHDN and CDR2 is FVKESK. The ends were cut back, 0 bases at V and 11 bases at J, with 11 bases in the middle. The CDR3: CASSQDRGREYF. CDR3 in DNA: TGTGCCAGCAGCCAAGATAGAGGGAGAGAGTACTTC.

The chain recombines TRBV29-1 with TRBJ2-7; maybe TRBD2 (5 bases). The length of the CDR3 is 15 residues. The germline V gene encodes CDR1 SQVTM and CDR2 ANQGSEA. V shed 5 bases and J shed 5 bases, with 22 bases lying between them. Here the CDR3 reads CSVSGVTRAIHEQYF. The DNA for the CDR3 is TGCAGCGTTTCTGGAGTTACTAGGGCTATCCACGAGCAGTACTTC.

Of note for this clone: Other DNA sequences in the same sample also yield this CDR3. The chain employs TRBV5-1 and TRBJ1-1; D is ambiguous. This CDR3 contains 11 residues. CDR1 and CDR2 from the germline V gene are SGHRS and YFSETQ. V lost 2 bases and J 2 bases, leaving 1 base between the germline ends. This CDR3 reads CASSLNTEAFF. In DNA form, the CDR3 reads TGCGCCAGCAGCTTAAACACTGAAGCTTTCTTT.

This chain's CDR3 is CASSYSDGREKLFF. The CDR3 nucleotides read TGTGCCAGCAGTTACTCGGACGGAAGGGAAAAACTGTTTTTT. V gene TRBV6-6 combines with J gene TRBJ1-4; D is undetermined. This CDR3 has 14 residues. Germline V gene data show CDR1 as MNHNY and CDR2 as SVGAGI (reference sequence). Trimming removed 0 bases from V and 8 bases from J, with 10 bases in between.

This clone was observed at least ten times. The chain carries TRBV4-1 and TRBJ2-7, with 7 bases lining up with TRBD2. The J segment lost 0 bases and the V segment lost 4 bases, leaving 3 bases of the junction unmatched. This CDR3 is built from 14 residues. Looked up from germline, CDR1 is MGHRA and CDR2 is YSYEKL. This CDR3 is CASSLAGPSYEQYF. The DNA of the CDR3 is TGCGCCAGCAGCCTAGCGGGCCCCTCCTACGAGCAGTACTTC.

This clone was found once. The chain joins TRBV19 to TRBJ1-5, with D perhaps TRBD1 (6 bases). The V end lost 7 bases, the J end lost 4 bases, and 17 bases lay between the germline ends. The CDR3 spans 15 residues. Germline V gene sequence: CDR1 LNHDA, CDR2 SQIVND (reference sequence). The CDR3 here is CASIPPGTLNQPQHF. The CDR3 coding sequence is TGTGCCAGTATCCCCCCCGGGACATTGAATCAGCCCCAGCATTTT.

This chain connects TRBV18 to TRBJ1-3, with D tentatively TRBD1 (5 bases). V was shortened by 5 bases and J by 0 bases, with 17 bases between the two germline ends. Per germline, CDR1 KGHSH and CDR2 LQKENI. This CDR3 contains 17 residues. CDR3 sequence: CASSSLLTANSGNTIYF. The DNA of the CDR3 is TGTGCCAGCTCATCCCTTCTGACAGCCAACTCTGGAAACACCATATATTTT.

This rearrangement joins TRBV27 to TRBJ2-6, with D possibly being TRBD2 (6 bases). The V end was cut by 0 bases, the J end by 2 bases, with 17 bases between. The CDR3 loop spans 19 amino acids. Germline loops: CDR1 MNHEY, CDR2 SMNVEV (reference sequence). CDR3 sequence (DNA): TGTGCCAGCAGTTTATCCTTGGGGAGGAGGTTAGCTGGGGCCAACGTCCTGACTTTC. Its protein is CASSLSLGRRLAGANVLTF. Combining the CDR3 with reference TRBV27 and TRBJ2-6 gives the whole variable domain EAQVTQNPRYLITVTGKKLTVTCSQNMNHEYMSWYRQDPGLGLRQIYYSMNVEVTDKGDVPEGYKVSRKEKRNFPLILESPSPNQTSLYFCASSLSLGRRLAGANVLTFGAGSRLTVL.

The chain links TRBV6-5 to TRBJ2-3; 11 bases align to TRBD2. This CDR3 has 15 amino acids. The V gene's germline CDR1 is MNHEY and CDR2 SVGAGI. V lost 4 bases and J lost 8; bases outside the gene matches: 8. This CDR3 is CASSSLAGGVGTQYF. The CDR3 DNA follows: TGTGCCAGCAGTTCGCTAGCGGGGGGAGTGGGTACGCAGTATTTT.

Note on this clone: This sample includes further DNA sequences coding for the same CDR3. V is TRBV29-1 and J is TRBJ1-1; D is unclear. V dropped 3 bases and J dropped 0 bases, with 8 bases sitting between them. There are 13 residues in the CDR3. The germline V gene encodes CDR1 SQVTM and CDR2 ANQGSEA. The CDR3 DNA reads TGCAGCGTTGAGAAGGGTATGAACACTGAAGCTTTCTTT. It codes for CSVEKGMNTEAFF.

This clone was picked up many times. J is TRBJ2-3 and V is TRBV25-1, with 8 bases matching TRBD1. Trimming cost V 3 bases and J 6 bases; bases outside gene matches: 5. This CDR3 region has 14 residues. Germline V lookup: CDR1 MGHDK, CDR2 SYGVNS. CDR3 nucleotides: TGTGCCAGCAGTGAGGGACAGGTTGTCGATACGCAGTATTTT. It codes for CASSEGQVVDTQYF.

As DNA, the CDR3 is TGTGCCAGCAGTACGACAGCGGGAGAGAGGGAGGAGCTGTTTTTT. Translating gives CASSTTAGEREELFF. J is TRBJ2-2 and V is TRBV6-6; 8 bases are shared with TRBD2. The CDR3 length is 15 residues. The germline gives CDR1 MNHNY, CDR2 SVGAGI (reference sequence). Trimming cost V 5 bases and J 10 bases; bases outside gene matches: 12.

This chain uses TRBV4-1 with TRBJ2-5, with 16 positions matching TRBD2. Germline trimming cut 5 bases from V and 5 bases from J; bases unmatched to any gene: 8. CDR3 length equals 17 residues. Germline V CDR1 and CDR2: MGHRA, YSYEKL. The CDR3 bases are TGCGCCAGCAGCACCGGGACTAGCGGGGGGGCCTTCGAGACCCAGTACTTC. Translating gives CASSTGTSGGAFETQYF.

The chain combines TRBV29-1 with TRBJ2-3; D not resolved. CDR1 is SQVTM, CDR2 ANQGSEA, per germline. This CDR3 comprises 11 residues. V was cut by 2 bases and J by 10 bases, with 10 bases left in between. The CDR3 spells CSVEHGKAQYF. The DNA of the CDR3 is TGCAGCGTTGAACACGGAAAGGCGCAGTATTTT.